Presented here are 13 T cell receptor beta chains from one specimen sequenced in a study of early T cells in non-severe SARS-CoV-2 infection. TCRdb passed the 5' RACE reads through MiXCR, listing each CDR3 protein once. The data show some 38,000 distinct CDR3 sequences, with 3% to 4.5% seen just once and more than 8.5% held by the top ten. What was sequenced was whole blood. The source is an adult who was a healthcare worker with PCR-confirmed SARS-CoV-2 infection or an uninfected control (not recorded which).

In this sample, this clonotype turned up a few times. The V call is TRBV7-3, the J call TRBJ2-3, with 9 bases lining up with TRBD1. The CDR3 is made up of 16 amino acids. In germline, CDR1 is SGHTA, CDR2 FQGTGA. After removal of 5 bases from V and 5 bases from J, the junction contained 11 bases not matched to a gene. The chain's CDR3 is CASSHPGGQGKDTQYF. CDR3 nucleotide sequence: TGTGCCAGCAGCCACCCGGGGGGACAGGGCAAAGATACGCAGTATTTT.

The V and J genes are TRBV6-2 or TRBV6-3 and TRBJ2-1; D is uncertain. CDR3 size: 11 residues. CDR1 is MNHEY and CDR2 is SVGEGT in the germline V gene. Trimming left V 6 bases short and J 10 bases short, with 10 bases between. The CDR3 sequence is CASRSGWEQFF. The CDR3 nucleotides are TGTGCCAGCAGGAGTGGATGGGAGCAGTTCTTC.

This clonotype was counted many times. This chain joins TRBV24-1 and TRBJ2-3; no clear D gene. There are 12 residues in the CDR3. Trimming took off 4 bases at V and 3 bases at J, with 4 bases between the two ends. The germline V gene encodes CDR1 KGHDR and CDR2 SFDVKD. The CDR3 coding sequence is TGTGCCACCAGTGAGGGTACAGATACGCAGTATTTT. Its protein product is CATSEGTDTQYF.

The table lists this clonotype with a few counts. The rearrangement joins TRBV5-1 to TRBJ1-2; D is uncertain. The CDR3 contains 15 residues. Trimming left V 0 bases short and J 2 bases short, with 11 bases between. Germline CDR1 is SGHRS and CDR2 is YFSETQ. CDR3 sequence (DNA): TGCGCCAGCAGCTTGGCCCCTGGACCGAACTATGGCTACACCTTC. Its protein is CASSLAPGPNYGYTF. Looking up the rest from reference TRBV5-1 and TRBJ1-2 gives the full variable domain: KAGVTQTPRYLIKTRGQQVTLSCSPISGHRSVSWYQQTPGQGLQFLFEYFSETQRNKGNFPGRFSGRQFSNSRSEMNVSTLELGDSALYLCASSLAPGPNYGYTFGSGTRLTVV.

This clonotype was counted ten times or more. V is TRBV28 and J is TRBJ1-2, with D uncertain. V was trimmed by 5 bases and J by 8 bases, leaving 21 bases between them. Germline lookup yields CDR1 MDHEN and CDR2 SYDVKM. The CDR3 is 15 residues long. The CDR3 bases are TGTGCCAGCAGTACCCTCACCAGGACGTTAAGCGGCTACACCTTC. It is translated as CASSTLTRTLSGYTF.

V and J are TRBV7-3 and TRBJ2-2; no clear D gene. CDR1 and CDR2 (germline): SGHTA, FQGTGA. V dropped 2 bases and J dropped 6 bases, with 19 bases sitting between them. The CDR3 covers 17 residues. CDR3 sequence: CASSLASVSISPGELFF. The CDR3 DNA sequence: TGTGCCAGCAGCTTAGCGTCCGTCTCGATTTCCCCCGGGGAGCTGTTTTTT.

The table lists this clonotype with many counts. The chain employs TRBV4-2 and TRBJ2-2, with D maybe TRBD1 (5 bases). The CDR3 loop spans 15 amino acids. Germline loops: CDR1 LGHNA, CDR2 YNFKEQ. V gave up 4 bases and J gave up 4 bases, with 13 bases separating them. The CDR3 DNA follows: TGTGCCAGCAGCCCCCGACGTCAGGGCACCGGGGAGCTGTTTTTT. Translated, it gives CASSPRRQGTGELFF.

This clonotype was seen a handful of times. The rearrangement links TRBV15 to TRBJ2-7; 7 nucleotides align to TRBD2. This CDR3 spans 13 amino acids. With 4 bases clipped from V and 6 bases from J, the junction kept 6 bases outside the gene matches. The V gene's germline CDR1 is LNHNV and CDR2 YYDKDF (reference sequence). CDR3 region: CATSTGREFEQYV. In DNA form, the CDR3 reads TGTGCCACCAGCACCGGGCGGGAGTTCGAGCAGTACGTC.

At least ten counts were recorded for this clonotype. V is TRBV12-3 or TRBV12-4 and J is TRBJ1-5; D is possibly TRBD1 (6 bases). CDR3 length equals 14 residues. Between the trimmed V and J ends, which lost 3 bases and 7 bases, there was a span of 13 bases. The CDR3 here is CASSLRAGEQPQHF. CDR3 nucleotides: TGTGCCAGCAGTTTGAGGGCAGGGGAACAGCCCCAGCATTTT.

With regard to this clonotype: A single base separates this from a much larger clone, so it may be a read error. The chain recombines TRBV10-3 with TRBJ2-5; a weak D match, TRBD2 (6 bases). Germline values: CDR1 ENHRY, CDR2 SYGVKD. V lost 4 bases, J lost 2 bases, and 11 bases lay in between. The CDR3 totals 14 residues. CDR3 sequence: CAISGISGQETQYF. As DNA, the CDR3 is TGTGCCATCAGTGGTATTAGCGGACAAGAGACCCAGTACTTC.

The chain couples TRBV7-9 to TRBJ1-4, with D possibly matching TRBD1 (6 bases). The germline gives CDR1 SEHNR, CDR2 FQNEAQ (reference sequence). CDR3 length equals 16 residues. Trimming stripped 5 bases from V and 0 bases from J, with 13 bases between. CDR3 sequence: CASSPFTGSTNEKLFF. In DNA, the CDR3 is TGTGCCAGCAGCCCGTTTACAGGGTCAACTAATGAAAAACTGTTTTTT.

This clonotype was detected ten times or more. The chain is built from TRBV14 and TRBJ1-4; D gene ambiguous. CDR1 and CDR2 (germline): SGHDN, FVKESK. The CDR3 has 13 amino acids. The ends were cut back, 1 base at V and 8 bases at J, with 8 bases in the middle. The CDR3 sequence: CASSQVPWEKLFF. The CDR3 bases are TGTGCCAGCAGCCAAGTTCCATGGGAAAAACTGTTTTTT.

This clonotype has a count of ten or more. This chain uses TRBV19 with TRBJ2-7; 8 positions match TRBD1. The germline V gene encodes CDR1 LNHDA and CDR2 SQIVND (reference sequence). Trimming took 5 bases from V and 3 from J; bases not matched to a gene: 6. The CDR3 has 14 amino acids. CDR3 region: CASSVQGDHYEQYF. The CDR3 bases are TGTGCCAGTAGTGTACAGGGGGATCACTACGAGCAGTACTTC.